The rows below give T cell receptor beta chains drawn from one sample of a study of radiotherapy plus CTLA-4 blockade in lung cancer. Profiling relied on immunoSEQ multiplex PCR, and the TCRdb table lists in-frame clones only, not all of them. Here the sample spans roughly 69,000 clones, roughly four fifths being singletons. This sample comprised peripheral blood, obtained from a patient treated with radiotherapy plus ipilimumab. Every receptor here comes from a human donor with non-small cell lung cancer whose response to radiotherapy plus ipilimumab could not be evaluated. Some clones in this sample may be carry-over from other donors' samples. Both conserved end residues are part of each CDR3. D genes are given only for firm matches. Part of the rows lack a size; the others show once, few, many or a class for expanded clones.

TRBV10-3	TRBJ1-1	few	TRBD1	TGTGCCGTTCACGGACAGGAGAACACTGAAGCTTTCTTT	CAVHGQENTEAFF
TRBV6-5	TRBJ2-3	-	TRBD2	TGTGCCAGCAGTTATAGCGGGGGGTTCAAGGATACGCAGTATTTT	CASSYSGGFKDTQYF
TRBV7-6	TRBJ2-7	-	TRBD2	TGTGCCAGCAGCGGACTAGCGGGGCGCTCCTACGAGCAGTACTTC	CASSGLAGRSYEQYF
TRBV6-1	TRBJ2-1	-	TRBD2	TGTGCCAGCAGTGAGGCAGGTTCACGGGGGGGCTACAATGAGCAGTTCTTC	CASSEAGSRGGYNEQFF
TRBV6-6	TRBJ1-2	-	-	TGTGCCAGCAGTTATGTCGGTCGGGGCTACACCTTC	CASSYVGRGYTF
TRBV2	TRBJ2-7	-	-	TGTGCCAGCAGGGAACTAGGATACGAGCAGTACTTC	CASRELGYEQYF
TRBV2	TRBJ2-3	once	TRBD2	TGTGCCAGCAGTGCGCCTAGCGGGGGGGCCGTGACAGATACGCAGTATTTT	CASSAPSGGAVTDTQYF
TRBV5-1	TRBJ2-2	-	TRBD2	TGCGCCAGCAGCCTACCAGGACTAGCGGGGGTGAACACCGGGGAGCTGTTTTTT	CASSLPGLAGVNTGELFF
TRBV4-1	TRBJ1-4	-	TRBD1	TGCGCCAGCAGCCAAGCTGGGACAGGGGACGAAAAACTGTTTTTT	CASSQAGTGDEKLFF
TRBV6-6	TRBJ2-3	-	TRBD1	TGTGCCAGCAGTCGTGGACAGGGCCTGGAAGATACGCAGTATTTT	CASSRGQGLEDTQYF
TRBV7-2	TRBJ1-2	-	-	TGTGCCAGCAGGAACAACAGGAATGGCTACACCTTC	CASRNNRNGYTF
TRBV5-4	TRBJ2-2	-	TRBD1	TGTGCCAGCAGCCGCGCGGGACAGGTGAACACCGGGGAGCTGTTTTTT	CASSRAGQVNTGELFF
TRBV4-1	TRBJ1-5	-	TRBD1	TGCGCCAGCAGCCCAACAGGGGTAGCTAATCAGCCCCAGCATTTT	CASSPTGVANQPQHF
TRBV5-1	TRBJ1-1	few	TRBD1	TGCGCCAGCAGCGGACAGGACGGAACTGAAGCTTTCTTT	CASSGQDGTEAFF
TRBV5-4	TRBJ1-1	-	-	TGTGCCAGCAGCCTCAGGGAGGCTGAAGCTTTCTTT	CASSLREAEAFF
TRBV25-1	TRBJ1-2	-	-	TGTGCCAGCAGCGAAGGGAGGGGATATGGCTACACCTTC	CASSEGRGYGYTF
TRBV6-5	TRBJ2-7	-	TRBD1	TGTGCCAGCAGTTACCGCCCGGGACAGGGGATCTACGAGCAGTACTTC	CASSYRPGQGIYEQYF
TRBV28	TRBJ2-3	-	TRBD2	TGTGCCAGCAGTTTCTCTGGAACTAGCGGGGAAACAGATACGCAGTATTTT	CASSFSGTSGETDTQYF
TRBV5-1	TRBJ2-7	-	TRBD1	TGCGCCAGCAGCTTGGGGACAGGGAATGCCTACGAGCAGTACTTC	CASSLGTGNAYEQYF
TRBV27	TRBJ1-3	-	-	TGTGCCAGCAGTTTAGGTCTCTATGGAAACACCATATATTTT	CASSLGLYGNTIYF
TRBV19	TRBJ2-7	-	TRBD1	TGTGCCAGTAGTATGACAGGGATATCCTACGAGCAGTACTTC	CASSMTGISYEQYF
TRBV6-4	TRBJ1-5	-	TRBD1	TGTGCCAGCAGTGACTGGGGGACAGGCCCCTTCACTACTCTAGCCGTCCAGCATTTT	CASSDWGTGPFTTLAVQHF
TRBV7-9	TRBJ2-3	-	-	TGTGCCAGCAGCTTGGGCCAACCCACAGATACGCAGTATTTT	CASSLGQPTDTQYF
TRBV6-1	TRBJ2-7	once	-	TGTGCCACGAAAATGAACAGGGCCAACTACGAGCAGTACTTC	CATKMNRANYEQYF
TRBV5-4	TRBJ2-1	many	-	TGTGCCAGCAGCTTGTCATTCTCCTACAATGAGCAGTTCTTC	CASSLSFSYNEQFF
TRBV6-1	TRBJ1-1	-	-	TGTGCCAGCAGTGAAGCGGGGAGAGGCGCTGAAGCTTTCTTT	CASSEAGRGAEAFF
TRBV4-2	TRBJ1-3	-	-	TGTGCCAGCAGCCATTCAGGGGCGTCTGGAAACACCATATATTTT	CASSHSGASGNTIYF
TRBV28	TRBJ2-7	-	-	TGTGCCAGCACTCCGAGGAGCTACGAGCAGTACTTC	CASTPRSYEQYF
TRBV7-2	TRBJ1-1	-	-	TGTGCCAGCAGCTTAGTCAGGGGCCGGGCTTTCTTT	CASSLVRGRAFF
TRBV5-4	TRBJ2-6	few	-	TGTGCCAGCAGCTCGCCCGGGGTGCACTCTGGGGCCAACGTCCTGACTTTC	CASSSPGVHSGANVLTF
TRBV5-1	TRBJ2-5	-	TRBD2	TGCGCCAGCAGCTTTGCCCCCCGGGGGGGCGTAGAGACCCAGTACTTC	CASSFAPRGGVETQYF
TRBV11-1	TRBJ2-7	few	-	TGTGCCAGCAGCTTTGAGACAGGCAACTCCTACGAGCAGTACTTC	CASSFETGNSYEQYF
TRBV7-2	TRBJ2-5	many	TRBD2	TGTGCCAGCAGCCCGGGGGGACTAATCCAAGAGACCCAGTACTTC	CASSPGGLIQETQYF
TRBV2	TRBJ1-1	-	TRBD1	TGTGCCAGCAGTGTTTCCGGGACAGGCACTGAAGCTTTCTTT	CASSVSGTGTEAFF
TRBV27	TRBJ2-5	-	TRBD2	TGTGCCAGCAGTTTACAAGGTCCTAGCGGGGGGGGGTACCAAGAGACCCAGTACTTC	CASSLQGPSGGGYQETQYF
TRBV19	TRBJ2-7	-	-	TGTGCCAGTAGTGATGGAGTCTACGAGCAGTACTTC	CASSDGVYEQYF
TRBV6-1	TRBJ2-6	-	-	TGTGCCAGCAGACTAGGCTCTGGGGCCAACGTCCTGACTTTC	CASRLGSGANVLTF
TRBV29-1	TRBJ2-7	-	-	TGCAGCGTTGCTGTGACAGGCGATATCTCCTACGAGCAGTACTTC	CSVAVTGDISYEQYF
TRBV7-7	TRBJ2-2	-	-	TGTGCTAGCAGCCTTTGGGGGGAAGCCGGGGAGCTGTTTTTT	CASSLWGEAGELFF
TRBV7-9	TRBJ2-7	few	-	TGTGCCAGCAGCTTAGCGGCGGGGTCAAACGAGCAGTACTTC	CASSLAAGSNEQYF
TRBV4-1	TRBJ2-7	-	TRBD2	TGCGCCAGCAGCCAATGGGACGGGGGGGTCGGGGAGCAGTACTTC	CASSQWDGGVGEQYF
TRBV19	TRBJ2-7	-	TRBD1	TGTGCCAGTAGGACTACAGGGGCAGCCGAGCAGTACTTC	CASRTTGAAEQYF
TRBV27	TRBJ1-4	once	TRBD1	TGTGCCAGCAGGGACAGGGAACGGGGTGAAAAACTGTTTTTT	CASRDRERGEKLFF
TRBV9	TRBJ1-1	-	-	TGTGCCAGCAGCGTAGCCTGGGCGAACACTGAAGCTTTCTTT	CASSVAWANTEAFF
TRBV6-5	TRBJ2-2	-	-	TGTGCCAGCAGACCAGCCTACGGGACCGGGGAGCTGTTTTTT	CASRPAYGTGELFF
TRBV15	TRBJ2-1	-	-	TGTGCCACCAGCAGAGAGAAGACAGCGTACTACAATGAGCAGTTCTTC	CATSREKTAYYNEQFF